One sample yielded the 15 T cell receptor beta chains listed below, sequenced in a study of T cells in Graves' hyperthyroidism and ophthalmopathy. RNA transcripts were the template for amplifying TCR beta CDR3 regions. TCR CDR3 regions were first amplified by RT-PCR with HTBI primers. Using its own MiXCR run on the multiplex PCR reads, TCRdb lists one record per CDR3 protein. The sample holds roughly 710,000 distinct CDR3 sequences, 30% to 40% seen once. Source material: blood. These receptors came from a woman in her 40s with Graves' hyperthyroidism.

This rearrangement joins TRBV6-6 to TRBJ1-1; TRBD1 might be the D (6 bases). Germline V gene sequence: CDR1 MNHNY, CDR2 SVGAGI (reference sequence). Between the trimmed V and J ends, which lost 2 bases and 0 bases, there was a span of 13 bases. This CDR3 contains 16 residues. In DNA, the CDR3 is TGTGCCAGCAGTTACGGGCAGGGGCACCTGAACACTGAAGCTTTCTTT. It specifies CASSYGQGHLNTEAFF.

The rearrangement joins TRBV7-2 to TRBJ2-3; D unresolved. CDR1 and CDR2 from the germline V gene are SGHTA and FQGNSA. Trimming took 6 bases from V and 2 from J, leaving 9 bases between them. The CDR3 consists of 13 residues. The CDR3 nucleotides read TGTGCCAGCAGGCACCGTTACACAGATACGCAGTATTTT. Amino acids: CASRHRYTDTQYF.

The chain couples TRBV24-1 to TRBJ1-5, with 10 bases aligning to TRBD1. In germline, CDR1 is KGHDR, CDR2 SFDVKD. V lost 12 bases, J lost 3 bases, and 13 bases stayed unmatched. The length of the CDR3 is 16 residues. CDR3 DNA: TGTGCCTGGAGGACTCAGGGGACAGGGGCCAATCAGCCCCAGCATTTT. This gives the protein CAWRTQGTGANQPQHF.

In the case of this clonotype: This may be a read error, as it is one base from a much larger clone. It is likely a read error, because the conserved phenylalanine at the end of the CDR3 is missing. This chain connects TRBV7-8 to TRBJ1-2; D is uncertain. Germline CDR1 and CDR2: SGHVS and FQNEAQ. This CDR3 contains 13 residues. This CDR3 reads CASSPDANYGYTL. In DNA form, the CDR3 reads TGCGCCAGCAGCCCGGACGCTAACTATGGCTACACCTTA.

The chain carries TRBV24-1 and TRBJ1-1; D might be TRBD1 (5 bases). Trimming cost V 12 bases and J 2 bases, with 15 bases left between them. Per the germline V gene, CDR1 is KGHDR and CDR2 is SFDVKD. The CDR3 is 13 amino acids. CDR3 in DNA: TGTGCCGTCCGGGACGGACGAAACACTGAAGCTTTCTTT. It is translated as CAVRDGRNTEAFF.

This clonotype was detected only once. In nucleotides, the CDR3 is TGCAGTGCGCGGAGGGAATACGAGCAGTACTTC. Translated, it gives CSARREYEQYF. V and J are TRBV20-1 and TRBJ2-7; possibly TRBD2 for D (6 bases). The germline CDR1 and CDR2 sequences are DFQATT and SNEGSKA (reference sequence). Trimming pared 6 bases from V and 4 bases from J, leaving 10 bases between. This CDR3 region has 11 residues.

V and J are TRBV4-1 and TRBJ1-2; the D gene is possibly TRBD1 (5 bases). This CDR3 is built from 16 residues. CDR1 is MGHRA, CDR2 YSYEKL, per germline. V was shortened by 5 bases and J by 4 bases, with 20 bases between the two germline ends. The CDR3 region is CASSLYRDSNTYGYTF. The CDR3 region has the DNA TGCGCCAGCAGCTTGTACCGCGACAGCAACACCTATGGCTACACCTTC.

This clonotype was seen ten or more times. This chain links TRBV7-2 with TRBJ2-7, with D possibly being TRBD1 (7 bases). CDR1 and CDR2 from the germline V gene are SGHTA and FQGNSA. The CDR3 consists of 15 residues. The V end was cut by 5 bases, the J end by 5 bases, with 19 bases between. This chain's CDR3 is CASSPGGGYEHEQYF. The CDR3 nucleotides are TGTGCCAGCAGCCCCGGAGGGGGCTATGAACACGAGCAGTACTTC.

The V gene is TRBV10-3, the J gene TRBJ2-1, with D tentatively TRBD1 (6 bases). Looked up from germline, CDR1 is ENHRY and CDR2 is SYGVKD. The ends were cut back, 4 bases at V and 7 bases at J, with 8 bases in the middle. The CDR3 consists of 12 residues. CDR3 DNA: TGTGCCATCAGTGTGGGGGCGAATGAGCAGTTCTTC. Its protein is CAISVGANEQFF.

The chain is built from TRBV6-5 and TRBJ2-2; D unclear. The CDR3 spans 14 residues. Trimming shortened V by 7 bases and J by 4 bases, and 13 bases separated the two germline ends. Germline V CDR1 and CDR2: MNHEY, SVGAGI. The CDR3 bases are TGTGCCAGCACCCCCGTCTATAGCACCGGGGAGCTGTTTTTT. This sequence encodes CASTPVYSTGELFF.

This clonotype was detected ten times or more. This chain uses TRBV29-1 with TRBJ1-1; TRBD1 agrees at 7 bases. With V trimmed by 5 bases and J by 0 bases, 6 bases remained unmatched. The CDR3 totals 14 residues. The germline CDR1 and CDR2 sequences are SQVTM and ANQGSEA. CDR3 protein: CSVTRGRLNTEAFF. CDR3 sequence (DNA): TGCAGCGTTACTAGGGGGCGATTGAACACTGAAGCTTTCTTT. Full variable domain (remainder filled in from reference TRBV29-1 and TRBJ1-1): SAVISQKPSRDICQRGTSLTIQCQVDSQVTMMFWYRQQPGQSLTLIATANQGSEATYESGFVIDKFPISRPNLTFSTLTVSNMSPEDSSIYLCSVTRGRLNTEAFFGQGTRLTVV.

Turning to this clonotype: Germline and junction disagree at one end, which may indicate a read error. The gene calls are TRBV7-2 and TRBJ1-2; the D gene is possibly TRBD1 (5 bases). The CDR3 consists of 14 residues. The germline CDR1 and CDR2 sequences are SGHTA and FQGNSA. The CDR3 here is CASNFGGSNYGYTF. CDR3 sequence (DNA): TGCGCCAGCAATTTTGGGGGATCTAACTATGGCTACACCTTC.

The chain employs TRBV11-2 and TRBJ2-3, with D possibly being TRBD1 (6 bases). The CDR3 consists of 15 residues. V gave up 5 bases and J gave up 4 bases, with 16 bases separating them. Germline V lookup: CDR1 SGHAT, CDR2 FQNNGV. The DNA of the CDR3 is TGTGCCAGCAGCGTACCGGGACACAGTTCAGATACGCAGTATTTT. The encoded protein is CASSVPGHSSDTQYF.

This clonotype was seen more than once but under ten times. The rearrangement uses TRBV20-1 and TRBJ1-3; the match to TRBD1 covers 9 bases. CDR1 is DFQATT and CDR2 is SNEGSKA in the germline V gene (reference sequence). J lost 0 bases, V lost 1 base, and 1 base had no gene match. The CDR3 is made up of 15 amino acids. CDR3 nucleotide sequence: TGCAGTGCTAGAGGGACAGGGGTCTCTGGAAACACCATATATTTT. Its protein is CSARGTGVSGNTIYF.

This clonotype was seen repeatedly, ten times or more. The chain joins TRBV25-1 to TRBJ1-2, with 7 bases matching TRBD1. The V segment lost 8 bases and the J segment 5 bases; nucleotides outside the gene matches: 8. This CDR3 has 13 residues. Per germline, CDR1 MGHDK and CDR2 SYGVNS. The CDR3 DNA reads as TGTGCCAGCCGCCCGACAGGGAATTATGGCTACACCTTC. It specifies CASRPTGNYGYTF.